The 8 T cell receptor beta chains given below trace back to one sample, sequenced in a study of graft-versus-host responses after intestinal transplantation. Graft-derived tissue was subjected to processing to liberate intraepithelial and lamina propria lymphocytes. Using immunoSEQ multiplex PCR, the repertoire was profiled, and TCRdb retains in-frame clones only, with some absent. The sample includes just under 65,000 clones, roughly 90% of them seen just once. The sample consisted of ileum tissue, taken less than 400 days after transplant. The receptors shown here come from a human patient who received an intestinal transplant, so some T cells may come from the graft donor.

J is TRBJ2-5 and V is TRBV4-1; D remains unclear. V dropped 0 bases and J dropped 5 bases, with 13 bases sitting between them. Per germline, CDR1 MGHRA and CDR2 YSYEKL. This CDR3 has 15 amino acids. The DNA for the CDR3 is TGCGCCAGCAGCCAAGATCAGGCCAGTGGGGAGACCCAGTACTTC. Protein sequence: CASSQDQASGETQYF.

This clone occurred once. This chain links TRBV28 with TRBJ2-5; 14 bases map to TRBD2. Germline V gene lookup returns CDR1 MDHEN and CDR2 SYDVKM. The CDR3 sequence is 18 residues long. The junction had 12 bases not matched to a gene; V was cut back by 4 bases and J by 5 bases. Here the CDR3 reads CASSSGLAGVRGKETQYF. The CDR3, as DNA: TGTGCCAGCAGTTCGGGACTAGCGGGAGTACGGGGAAAGGAGACCCAGTACTTC.

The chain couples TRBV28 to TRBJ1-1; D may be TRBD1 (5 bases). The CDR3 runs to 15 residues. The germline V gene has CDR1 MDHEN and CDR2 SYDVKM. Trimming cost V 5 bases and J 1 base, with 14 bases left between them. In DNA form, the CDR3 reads TGTGCCAGCAGTCTATTACAGGTTGGGAACACTGAAGCTTTCTTT. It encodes CASSLLQVGNTEAFF.

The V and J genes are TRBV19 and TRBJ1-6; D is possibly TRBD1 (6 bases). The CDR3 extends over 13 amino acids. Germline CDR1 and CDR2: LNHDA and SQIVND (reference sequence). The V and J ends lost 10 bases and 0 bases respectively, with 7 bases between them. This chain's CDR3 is CATTGSYNSPLHF. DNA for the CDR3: TGTGCCACGACAGGCTCCTATAATTCACCCCTCCACTTT.

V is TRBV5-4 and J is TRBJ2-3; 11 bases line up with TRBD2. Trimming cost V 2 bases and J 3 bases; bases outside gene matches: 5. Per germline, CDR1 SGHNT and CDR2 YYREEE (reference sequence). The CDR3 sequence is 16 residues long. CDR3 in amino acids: CASSLRLAGFTDTQYF. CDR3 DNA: TGTGCCAGCAGCTTAAGACTAGCGGGGTTTACAGATACGCAGTATTTT.

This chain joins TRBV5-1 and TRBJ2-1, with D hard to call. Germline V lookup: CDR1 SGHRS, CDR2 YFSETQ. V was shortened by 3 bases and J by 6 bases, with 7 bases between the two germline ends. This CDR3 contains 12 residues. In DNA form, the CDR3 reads TGCGCCAGCAGCTGGAACTTCAATGAGCAGTTCTTC. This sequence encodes CASSWNFNEQFF. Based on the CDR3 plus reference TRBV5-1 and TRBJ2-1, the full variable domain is KAGVTQTPRYLIKTRGQQVTLSCSPISGHRSVSWYQQTPGQGLQFLFEYFSETQRNKGNFPGRFSGRQFSNSRSEMNVSTLELGDSALYLCASSWNFNEQFFGPGTRLTVL.

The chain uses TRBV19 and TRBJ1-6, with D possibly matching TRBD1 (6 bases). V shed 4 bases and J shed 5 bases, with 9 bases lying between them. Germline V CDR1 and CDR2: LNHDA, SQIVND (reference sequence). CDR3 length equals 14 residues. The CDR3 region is CASSRTANNSPLHF. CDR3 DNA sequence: TGTGCCAGTAGTAGGACAGCGAATAATTCACCCCTCCACTTT.

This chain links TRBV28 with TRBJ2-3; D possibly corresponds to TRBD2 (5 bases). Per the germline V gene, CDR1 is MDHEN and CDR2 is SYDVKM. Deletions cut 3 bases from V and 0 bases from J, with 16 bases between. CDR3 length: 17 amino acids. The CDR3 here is CASSFTKAAPSTDTQYF. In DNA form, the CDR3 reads TGTGCCAGCAGTTTTACTAAAGCGGCTCCTAGCACAGATACGCAGTATTTT.